This T cell receptor (beta chain) originates from a study of cytomegalovirus exposure and HLA in healthy donors. The wider study: The 100 million to 120 million unique TCR beta sequences, from about 179 million T cells, were found by an earlier analysis. Study results and caveats: Donor immune exposure was known only as CMV serostatus.

Note on this clone: Antigen unknown.

Both 60 Vbeta primers and 13 Jbeta primers went into the PCR. Original processing notes: Around 10 million of the 75 million to 95 million unique TCR beta chains counted in a later analysis were shared. Produced via immunoSEQ multiplex PCR; TCRdb's table is partial and in-frame only. V and J calls and clone size are given by that table; D and trimming were obtained from the DNA. The sample shows 190,000 or so clones, under 85% of them seen only once. The V gene's germline CDR1 is SEHNR and CDR2 FQNEAQ (reference sequence). The CDR3 sequence is 16 residues long. V gave up 1 base and J gave up 3 bases; unmatched junction bases: 5.

The sequencing input was PBMCs. This TCR came from a man between 50 and 59 years old in good health and CMV-seronegative. The chain uses TRBV7-9 and TRBJ2-7; 11 bases agree with TRBD2. CDR3 loop: CASSLDGTSGGYEQYF. CDR3 nucleotide sequence: TGTGCCAGCAGCTTAGATGGGACTAGCGGCGGCTACGAGCAGTACTTC.